Detailed here is one TCR beta chain. The antigen is unknown. Trimming at V came to 4 bases and at J to 8 bases, leaving 6 bases not matched to a gene. CDR1 is PRHDT, CDR2 FYEKMQ, per germline (reference sequence). The length of the CDR3 is 14 residues. 5'RACE with constant-segment primers yielded barcoded, UMI-tagged TCR alpha and TCR beta cDNA libraries. TCRdb ran MiXCR on the 5' RACE reads and lists one entry per CDR3 protein. The sample yields around 200,000 distinct CDR3 sequences, 20% to 25% seen once. This specimen belongs to a study of T-cell memory formation after mild COVID-19. Study-wide points: Clones that contracted from day 15 to 85 had balanced CD4/CD8; later expanders were CD4+ biased. Second-wave clones reaching peak frequency on day 37 lacked confirmed SARS-CoV-2 specificity. Most CD4+ clones that shrank were in CM and EM, while CD8+ ones turned up in EMRA.

This TCR was recovered from an adult woman who had mild COVID-19 (a few samples of this study predate the infection). Cell type and time point are not known. V is TRBV13 and J is TRBJ1-5, with 9 positions matching TRBD1. The sample was PBMCs or a T cell subset sorted from them (not recorded which). CDR3 sequence reads: CASSSGTGLEPQHF. CDR3 sequence (DNA): TGTGCCAGCAGCTCAGGGACAGGGCTCGAGCCCCAGCATTTT.